The 12 T cell receptor beta chains listed next were all sequenced from one sample in a study of blood T cell repertoires in COVID-19. Measured with immunoSEQ multiplex PCR; TCRdb has only the in-frame clones, and not every one. The sample carries approximately 390,000 clones, around 87% recorded once. Sequenced sample: peripheral blood. The receptors stem from a woman aged 60 to 75 with COVID-19, enrolled during active disease.

This clone was recorded once. V and J are TRBV7-9 and TRBJ2-5, with TRBD2 matching over 12 bases. Germline V gene sequence: CDR1 SEHNR, CDR2 FQNEAQ (reference sequence). CDR3 length: 15 amino acids. Trimming cost V 5 bases and J 7 bases; bases outside gene matches: 8. The CDR3 region has the DNA TGTGCCAGCAGCCCAACTAGCGGGGGGATGGGGACCCAGTACTTC. As protein: CASSPTSGGMGTQYF.

This clone showed up just a few times. The rearrangement uses TRBV4-1 and TRBJ1-3; 9 positions match TRBD1. Germline V gene lookup returns CDR1 MGHRA and CDR2 YSYEKL. The J segment lost 5 bases and the V segment lost 1 base, leaving 3 bases of the junction unmatched. This CDR3 has 15 amino acids. In DNA, the CDR3 is TGCGCCAGCAGCCAAGGGACAGGGGAAAGAAACACCATATATTTT. It codes for CASSQGTGERNTIYF.

This sequence joins TRBV6-5 and TRBJ1-2; 7 nucleotides align to TRBD1. Germline CDR1 is MNHEY and CDR2 is SVGAGI. The CDR3 totals 15 residues. V was pared by 7 bases and J by 2 bases, with 10 bases of the junction left unmatched. The CDR3 sequence: CASTREGARNYGYTF. The CDR3, as DNA: TGTGCCAGCACTCGTGAGGGGGCGCGAAACTATGGCTACACCTTC.

This clone has a single count. V gene TRBV9 combines with J gene TRBJ2-1, with TRBD1 matching 7 bases. Per the germline V gene, CDR1 is SGDLS and CDR2 is YYNGEE. With V trimmed by 0 bases and J by 6 bases, 6 bases remained unmatched. There are 15 residues in the CDR3. The CDR3 nucleotides are TGTGCCAGCAGCGTAGGCCTATCAGGGGGCAATGAGCAGTTCTTC. This encodes CASSVGLSGGNEQFF.

The chain carries TRBV9 and TRBJ1-3; D gene ambiguous. CDR3 size: 16 residues. V lost 1 base, J lost 0 bases, and 11 bases lay in between. Germline V gene data show CDR1 as SGDLS and CDR2 as YYNGEE. CDR3 sequence: CASSVIPGPSGNTIYF. DNA of the CDR3: TGTGCCAGCAGCGTAATACCAGGCCCCTCTGGAAACACCATATATTTT.

The chain employs TRBV11-2 and TRBJ2-7; the match to TRBD1 covers 9 bases. J gave up 6 bases and V 3 bases, and 3 bases lay outside the gene matches. The CDR3 contains 13 residues. Germline CDR1 SGHAT, CDR2 FQNNGV. The CDR3 DNA reads TGTGCCAGCAGCTTCGGACAGGGGTCCGAGCAGTACTTC. This encodes CASSFGQGSEQYF.

The genes are TRBV6-5 and TRBJ1-5; a weak D match, TRBD1 (5 bases). Trimming removed 6 bases from V and 2 bases from J, with 8 bases in between. The CDR3 spans 13 residues. Germline CDR1 and CDR2: MNHEY and SVGAGI. The DNA for the CDR3 is TGTGCCAGCAGGACAGTGGGCAATCAGCCCCAGCATTTT. Translation gives CASRTVGNQPQHF.

This chain connects TRBV2 to TRBJ2-5; TRBD1 matches at 9 bases. This CDR3 spans 14 amino acids. The germline V gene has CDR1 SNHLY and CDR2 FYNNEI. The V and J ends lost 5 bases and 5 bases, in that order; junction bases with no gene match: 6. CDR3 sequence (DNA): TGTGCCAGCAGTCAGGACAGGGGTCTTGAGACCCAGTACTTC. It is translated as CASSQDRGLETQYF.

The J gene is TRBJ1-2, the V gene TRBV9, with D unresolved. Deletions cut 4 bases from V and 3 bases from J, with 13 bases between. Germline V gene data show CDR1 as SGDLS and CDR2 as YYNGEE. The CDR3 sequence is 14 residues long. The CDR3 reads CASSPTNTDYGYTF. CDR3 bases: TGTGCCAGCAGCCCAACTAATACGGACTATGGCTACACCTTC.

The rearrangement joins TRBV5-6 to TRBJ2-7, with a possible D match to TRBD2 (6 bases). V was shortened by 3 bases and J by 2 bases, with 12 bases between the two germline ends. CDR1 and CDR2 (germline): SGHDT, YYEEEE. This CDR3 contains 14 residues. The CDR3 here is CASSWERATYEQYF. In DNA form, the CDR3 reads TGTGCCAGCAGCTGGGAGCGGGCCACCTACGAGCAGTACTTC.

The chain combines TRBV15 with TRBJ1-4; weak D call: TRBD1 (6 bases). Germline lookup yields CDR1 LNHNV and CDR2 YYDKDF (reference sequence). This CDR3 region has 16 residues. The V and J ends lost 0 bases and 5 bases respectively, with 13 bases between them. The CDR3 DNA is TGTGCCACCAGCAGAGATAAGGGGACACAGAATGAAAAACTGTTTTTT. It specifies CATSRDKGTQNEKLFF. The variable domain in full, completed from reference TRBV15 and TRBJ1-4, reads DAMVIQNPRYQVTQFGKPVTLSCSQTLNHNVMYWYQQKSSQAPKLLFHYYDKDFNNEADTPDNFQSRRPNTSFCFLDIRSPGLGDTAMYLCATSRDKGTQNEKLFFGSGTQLSVL.

The chain employs TRBV14 and TRBJ1-1, with no clear D. The CDR3 loop spans 13 amino acids. Trimming shortened V by 0 bases and J by 6 bases, and 8 bases separated the two germline ends. Germline-derived CDR1 and CDR2 are SGHDN and FVKESK. The CDR3 is CASSQDLIAEAFF. In nucleotides, the CDR3 is TGTGCCAGCAGCCAAGATCTTATCGCTGAAGCTTTCTTT.